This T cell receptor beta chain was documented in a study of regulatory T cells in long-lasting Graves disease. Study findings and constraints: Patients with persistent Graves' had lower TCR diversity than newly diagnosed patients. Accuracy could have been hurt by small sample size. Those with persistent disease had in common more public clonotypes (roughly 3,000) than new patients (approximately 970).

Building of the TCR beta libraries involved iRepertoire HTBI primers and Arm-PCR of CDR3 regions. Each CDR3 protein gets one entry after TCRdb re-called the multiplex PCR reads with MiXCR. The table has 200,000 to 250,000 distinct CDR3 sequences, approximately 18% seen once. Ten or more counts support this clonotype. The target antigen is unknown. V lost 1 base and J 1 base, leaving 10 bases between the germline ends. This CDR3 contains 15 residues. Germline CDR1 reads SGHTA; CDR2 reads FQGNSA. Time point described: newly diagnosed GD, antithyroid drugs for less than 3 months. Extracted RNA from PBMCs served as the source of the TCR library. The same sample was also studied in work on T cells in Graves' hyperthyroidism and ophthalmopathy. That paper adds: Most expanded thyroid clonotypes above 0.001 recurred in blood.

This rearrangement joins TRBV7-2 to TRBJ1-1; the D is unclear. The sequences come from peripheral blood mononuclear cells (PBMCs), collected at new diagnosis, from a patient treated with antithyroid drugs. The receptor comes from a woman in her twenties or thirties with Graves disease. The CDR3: CASSLGRTGNTEAFF. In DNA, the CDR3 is TGTGCCAGCAGCTTAGGACGGACGGGGAACACTGAAGCTTTCTTT. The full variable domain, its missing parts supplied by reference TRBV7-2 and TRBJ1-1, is GAGVSQSPSNKVTEKGKDVELRCDPISGHTALYWYRQSLGQGLEFLIYFQGNSAPDKSGLPSDRFSAERTGGSVSTLTIQRTQQEDSAVYLCASSLGRTGNTEAFFGQGTRLTVV.